A selection of T cell receptor beta chains follows, all from one sample in a study of Japanese encephalitis immunity and Zika vaccine responses. From the 5' RACE reads, TCRdb called clonotypes with MiXCR, one entry per CDR3 protein. The data hold hundreds of distinct CDR3 sequences, with around 2.5% observed a single time. The sequenced sample was antigen-activated CD4+ T cells from blood, cultured, obtained during a Zika inactivated vaccine study. Source of these receptors: an adult woman who received an inactivated Zika virus vaccine. Both conserved end residues are trimmed from each CDR3. A D gene is named only where the DNA matches it firmly.

J: TRBJ1-2; V: TRBV28; D: NA; CDR3: ASSFLGGKEGYT
J: TRBJ2-7; V: TRBV6-1; D: TRBD2; CDR3: ASSERLAGEQY
J: TRBJ1-3; V: TRBV7-2; D: NA; CDR3: ASSLGISSGNTIY
J: TRBJ2-7; V: TRBV30; D: TRBD2; CDR3: AWRLAGLHEQY
J: TRBJ2-6; V: TRBV5-6; D: TRBD1; CDR3: ASSAGGTGANVLT
J: TRBJ2-7; V: TRBV15; D: TRBD1; CDR3: ATSINRGSYEQY
J: TRBJ1-6; V: TRBV23-1; D: TRBD1; CDR3: ASSQSDRGHHSPLH
J: TRBJ2-3; V: TRBV20-1; D: TRBD2; CDR3: SARDSGRPMHTQY
J: TRBJ2-1; V: TRBV19; D: TRBD2; CDR3: ASKSRDYNNEQF
J: TRBJ1-6; V: TRBV27; D: TRBD1; CDR3: ASSSRQGYNSPLH
J: TRBJ2-7; V: TRBV10-2; D: TRBD2; CDR3: ASRAREDSYEQY
J: TRBJ1-1; V: TRBV6-1; D: NA; CDR3: ASSEATLQAF
J: TRBJ2-1; V: TRBV3-1; D: TRBD2; CDR3: ASTQRGPTFNEQF
J: TRBJ1-1; V: TRBV18; D: NA; CDR3: ASSQNGQNTEAF
J: TRBJ1-1; V: TRBV7-9; D: NA; CDR3: ASSFASWEAF
J: TRBJ2-7; V: TRBV24-1; D: NA; CDR3: ATSDLGTLY
J: TRBJ2-5; V: TRBV2; D: NA; CDR3: ASSERGVETQY
J: TRBJ1-6; V: TRBV6-1; D: NA; CDR3: ASSPSIPPRNSPLH
J: TRBJ2-1; V: TRBV6-1; D: NA; CDR3: ASSDGQGTHRATDNEQF
J: TRBJ2-4; V: TRBV7-2; D: NA; CDR3: ASSFEIAKNIQY
J: TRBJ2-3; V: TRBV24-1; D: TRBD2; CDR3: ATSDLPGRGLAGDAYTQY
J: TRBJ2-5; V: TRBV5-1; D: TRBD2; CDR3: ASSPEGSAGVGETQY
J: TRBJ2-1; V: TRBV5-5; D: TRBD2; CDR3: ASSLVGTTNHNEQF
J: TRBJ1-1; V: TRBV24-1; D: TRBD1; CDR3: ATSDAGTAEAF
J: TRBJ2-1; V: TRBV5-6; D: TRBD1; CDR3: ASSRTGGNEQF
J: TRBJ2-7; V: TRBV6-5; D: TRBD1; CDR3: ASSYSTGRPGQGYEQY
J: TRBJ2-1; V: TRBV5-1; D: NA; CDR3: ASSLESPRNEQF
J: TRBJ2-7; V: TRBV6-6; D: NA; CDR3: ASSPQGVGTYEQY
J: TRBJ2-7; V: TRBV19; D: NA; CDR3: ASSLQVSYEQY
J: TRBJ1-4; V: TRBV30; D: NA; CDR3: ACRLAREKLF
J: TRBJ1-2; V: TRBV6-5; D: NA; CDR3: ASSTSAGTKGYT
J: TRBJ1-4; V: TRBV5-6; D: TRBD1; CDR3: ASSLQGPEKLF
J: TRBJ2-1; V: TRBV2; D: TRBD2; CDR3: ASNGAGGGYNEQF
J: TRBJ2-1; V: TRBV28; D: TRBD2; CDR3: ASSLRLAEQPYNEQF
J: TRBJ2-4; V: TRBV5-6; D: NA; CDR3: ASSPVGVAKNIQY
J: TRBJ2-2; V: TRBV12-3/TRBV12-4; D: NA; CDR3: ASSLLRGLDTGELF
J: TRBJ2-3; V: TRBV28; D: TRBD2; CDR3: ASSLMPRGGGQADTQY
J: TRBJ1-2; V: TRBV12-5; D: TRBD1; CDR3: ASGLQTGGPPYGYT
J: TRBJ2-7; V: TRBV6-6; D: TRBD2; CDR3: ASSSRDARGSGRYPPYEQY
J: TRBJ1-6; V: TRBV3-1; D: NA; CDR3: ASSQLPGGNSPLH
J: TRBJ2-2; V: TRBV5-6; D: NA; CDR3: ASSINPGSTGELF